This T cell receptor (beta chain) was sequenced in a study of beta chain features in type 1 diabetes. Study summary: Age, gender and cell yields were similar between patients and healthy donors. Study results and limitations: Across patients, naive, central memory and Treg TCRB repertoires exhibited apparently greater similarity than was observed across healthy donors. For TCRB rearrangement, an influence of HLA type remained unresolved here.

This clone was observed a handful of times. The antigen remains unidentified. The CDR3 covers 15 residues. Germline CDR1 SGHRS, CDR2 YFSETQ. With V trimmed by 0 bases and J by 4 bases, 6 bases remained unmatched. The investigators reverse transcribed all of the isolated RNA, so they sequenced expressed TCRB transcripts. Average reads for naive, central memory and regulatory T cell samples were some 3.9 million. Here immunoSEQ multiplex PCR was the method, and the copy in TCRdb shows in-frame clones only, minus some. The profile shows about 160,000 clones, 7% to 10% of them singletons. Sample: central memory CD4+ T cells from blood. The receptor was isolated from a woman younger than 35 in good health. This chain connects TRBV5-1 to TRBJ1-2; 7 nucleotides align to TRBD1. The CDR3 loop is CASSLDPGTAYGYTF. The CDR3 DNA reads TGCGCCAGCAGCTTGGATCCCGGGACAGCCTATGGCTACACCTTC.